Each of the 7 T cell receptor beta chains below was sequenced from the same sample in a study of CXCR3-negative and CXCR3-positive naive CD8 T cells. The TRB cDNA libraries were prepared by 5' RACE with UMI labels. TCRdb re-called the 5' RACE reads and shows each CDR3 protein once, DNA omitted. Recorded for this sample: 130,000 or so distinct CDR3 sequences. The sequencing sample was made of naive CXCR3- CD8+ T cells from blood. As to subset: CD45RO-CCR7+CD27+CD95- naive CD8+ T cells lacking CXCR3 (TNR3-). The receptors stem from a human donor in good health. Some clones in this sample may be carry-over from other donors' samples.

This chain uses TRBV18 with TRBJ2-3. The CDR3 consists of 15 residues. From germline, CDR1 is KGHSH and CDR2 LQKENI. The CDR3 is CASSPRAASTDTQYF. The full variable domain, with the rest looked up from reference TRBV18 and TRBJ2-3, is NAGVMQNPRHLVRRRGQEARLRCSPMKGHSHVYWYRQLPEEGLKFMVYLQKENIIDESGMPKERFSAEFPKEGPSILRIQQVVRGDSAAYFCASSPRAASTDTQYFGPGTRLTVL.

The J gene is TRBJ2-5, the V gene TRBV11-2. Germline V gives CDR1 SGHAT, CDR2 FQNNGV. The CDR3 spans 12 residues. The CDR3 protein is CASSLIGETQYF.

The CDR3 sequence is CSARMTGDTEAFF. The V gene is TRBV20-1, the J gene TRBJ1-1; TCRdb indicates TRBD1, and absent DNA this call remains unverified. This CDR3 has 13 amino acids. Per the germline V gene, CDR1 is DFQATT and CDR2 is SNEGSKA (reference sequence).

This sequence joins TRBV12-3 or TRBV12-4 and TRBJ1-1; the TCRdb call, TRBD1, lacks DNA for checking. The length of the CDR3 is 15 residues. The CDR3 region is CASSYQTGWGKEAFF.

The rearrangement uses TRBV7-9 and TRBJ2-1; TCRdb's assignment of TRBD2 cannot be checked, as there is no DNA. CDR1 SEHNR and CDR2 FQNEAQ come from the germline V gene (reference sequence). The CDR3 has 16 amino acids. The CDR3 is CASSLRSSGTYNEQFF. The whole variable domain, remainder taken from reference TRBV7-9 and TRBJ2-1, is DTGVSQNPRHKITKRGQNVTFRCDPISEHNRLYWYRQTLGQGPEFLTYFQNEAQLEKSRLLSDRFSAERPKGSFSTLEIQRTEQGDSAMYLCASSLRSSGTYNEQFFGPGTRLTVL.

The rearrangement joins TRBV10-3 to TRBJ2-3; the D call of TRBD2 rests on TCRdb alone, since no DNA is present to check it. CDR3 length: 16 residues. Germline-derived CDR1 and CDR2 are ENHRY and SYGVKD. CDR3 amino acids: CAISPFKRDRTDTQYF.

The genes are TRBV7-3 and TRBJ2-7; as DNA is missing, the TRBD1 call by TCRdb cannot be tested. Germline values: CDR1 SGHTA, CDR2 FQGTGA. The CDR3 has 15 amino acids. The chain's CDR3 is CASSDPGTGSYEQYF.